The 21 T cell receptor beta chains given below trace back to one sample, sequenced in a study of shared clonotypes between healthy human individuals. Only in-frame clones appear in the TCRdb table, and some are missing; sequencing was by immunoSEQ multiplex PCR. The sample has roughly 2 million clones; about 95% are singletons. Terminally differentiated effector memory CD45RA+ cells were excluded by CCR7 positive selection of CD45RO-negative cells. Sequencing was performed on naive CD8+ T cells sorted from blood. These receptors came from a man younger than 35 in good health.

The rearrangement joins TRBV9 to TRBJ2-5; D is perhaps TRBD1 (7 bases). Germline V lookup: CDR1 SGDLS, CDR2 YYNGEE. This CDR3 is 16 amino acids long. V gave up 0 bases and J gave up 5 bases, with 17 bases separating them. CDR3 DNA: TGTGCCAGCAGCGTAGGGCCGAGGTCAGGGGGGGAGACCCAGTACTTC. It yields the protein CASSVGPRSGGETQYF.

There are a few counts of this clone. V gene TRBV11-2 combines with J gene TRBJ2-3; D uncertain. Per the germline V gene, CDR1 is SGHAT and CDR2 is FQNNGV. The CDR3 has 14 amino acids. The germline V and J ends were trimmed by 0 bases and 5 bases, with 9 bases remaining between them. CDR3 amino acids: CASSLDGKKDTQYF. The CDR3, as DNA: TGTGCCAGCAGCTTAGATGGGAAGAAAGATACGCAGTATTTT.

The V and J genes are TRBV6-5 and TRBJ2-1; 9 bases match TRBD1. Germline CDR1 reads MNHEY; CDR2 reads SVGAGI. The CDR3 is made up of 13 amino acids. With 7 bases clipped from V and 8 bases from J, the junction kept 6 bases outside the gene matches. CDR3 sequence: CASTETGGYEQFF. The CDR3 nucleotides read TGTGCCAGCACGGAGACAGGGGGATATGAGCAGTTCTTC.

The CDR3 DNA reads TGTGCCAGCAGTTTAGGGGAAGGGGTTATTGGTGGCTACACCTTC. Translated: CASSLGEGVIGGYTF. The V and J genes are TRBV27 and TRBJ1-2; D is perhaps TRBD1 (5 bases). CDR3 size: 15 residues. Germline V gene data show CDR1 as MNHEY and CDR2 as SMNVEV (reference sequence). With 2 bases removed from V and 7 bases from J, the gap between germline ends came to 17 bases.

The CDR3 is CASRDTGTGYLGGANVLTF. CDR3 nucleotide sequence: TGTGCCAGCAGAGATACCGGGACAGGGTACTTAGGCGGGGCCAACGTCCTGACTTTC. The chain couples TRBV28 to TRBJ2-6; 9 nucleotides agree with TRBD1. Looked up from germline, CDR1 is MDHEN and CDR2 is SYDVKM. V was pared by 6 bases and J by 4 bases, with 16 bases of the junction left unmatched. The CDR3 totals 19 residues.

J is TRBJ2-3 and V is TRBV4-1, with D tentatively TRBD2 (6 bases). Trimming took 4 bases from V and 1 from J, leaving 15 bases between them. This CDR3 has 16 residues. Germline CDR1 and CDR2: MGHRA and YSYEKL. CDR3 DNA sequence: TGCGCCAGCAGCCCCTCAGGAGGGACGGGCACAGATACGCAGTATTTT. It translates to CASSPSGGTGTDTQYF.

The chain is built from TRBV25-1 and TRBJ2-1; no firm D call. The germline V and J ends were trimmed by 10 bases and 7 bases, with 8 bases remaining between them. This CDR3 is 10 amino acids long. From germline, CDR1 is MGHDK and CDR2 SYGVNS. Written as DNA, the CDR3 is TGTGCCACCTGGGAAAATGAGCAGTTCTTC. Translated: CATWENEQFF.

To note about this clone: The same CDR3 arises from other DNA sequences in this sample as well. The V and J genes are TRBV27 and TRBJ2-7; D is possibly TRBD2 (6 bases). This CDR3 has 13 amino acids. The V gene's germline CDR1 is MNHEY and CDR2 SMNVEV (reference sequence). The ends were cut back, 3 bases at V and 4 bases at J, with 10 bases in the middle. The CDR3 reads CASSLSGLYEQYF. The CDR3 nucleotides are TGTGCCAGCAGTTTGAGCGGGCTGTACGAGCAGTACTTC.

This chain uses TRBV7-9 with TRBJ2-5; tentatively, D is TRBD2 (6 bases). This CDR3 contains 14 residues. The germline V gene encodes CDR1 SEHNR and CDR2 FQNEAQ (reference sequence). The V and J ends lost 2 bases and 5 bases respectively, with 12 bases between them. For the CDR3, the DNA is TGTGCCAGCAGCTTAACCGGGGGTGAGGAGACCCAGTACTTC. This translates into CASSLTGGEETQYF.

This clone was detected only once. This CDR3 reads CAWSVQQGSYEQYF. The DNA of the CDR3 is TGTGCCTGGAGTGTACAACAGGGAAGCTACGAGCAGTACTTC. The rearrangement uses TRBV30 and TRBJ2-7; perhaps TRBD1 as D (6 bases). CDR1 is GTSNPN and CDR2 is SVGIG in the germline V gene (reference sequence). CDR3 length equals 14 residues. V was clipped by 0 bases and J by 3 bases, with 12 bases between them.

CDR3: CASSQGFNGQETQYF. Here the CDR3 DNA reads TGCGCCAGCAGCCAAGGGTTTAACGGCCAAGAGACCCAGTACTTC. The rearrangement uses TRBV4-3 and TRBJ2-5; D is unresolved. CDR1 and CDR2 (germline): LGHNA, YSLEER. CDR3 length equals 15 residues. The V gene lost 1 base and the J gene lost 1 base, with 10 bases spanning the gap.

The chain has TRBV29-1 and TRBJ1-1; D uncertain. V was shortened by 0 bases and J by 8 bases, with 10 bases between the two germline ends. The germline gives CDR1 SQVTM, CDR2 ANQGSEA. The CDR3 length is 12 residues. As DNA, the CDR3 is TGCAGCGTTGAAGATGTAGGATTCGAAGCTTTCTTT. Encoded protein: CSVEDVGFEAFF. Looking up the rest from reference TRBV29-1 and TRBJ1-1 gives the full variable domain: SAVISQKPSRDICQRGTSLTIQCQVDSQVTMMFWYRQQPGQSLTLIATANQGSEATYESGFVIDKFPISRPNLTFSTLTVSNMSPEDSSIYLCSVEDVGFEAFFGQGTRLTVV.

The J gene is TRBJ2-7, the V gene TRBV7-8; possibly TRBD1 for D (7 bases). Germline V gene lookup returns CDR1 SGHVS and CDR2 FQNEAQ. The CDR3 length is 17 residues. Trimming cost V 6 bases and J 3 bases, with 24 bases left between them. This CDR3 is CASSPLFRGAAGYEQYF. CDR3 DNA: TGTGCCAGCAGTCCCCTCTTCAGGGGGGCAGCAGGCTACGAGCAGTACTTC.

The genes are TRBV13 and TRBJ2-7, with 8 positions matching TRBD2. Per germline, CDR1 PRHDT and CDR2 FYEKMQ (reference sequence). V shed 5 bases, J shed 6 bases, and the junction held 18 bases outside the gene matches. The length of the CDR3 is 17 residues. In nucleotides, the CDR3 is TGTGCCAGCAGCGCGGGACTAGTTTCATACAGTCGGTCCGAGCAGTACTTC. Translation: CASSAGLVSYSRSEQYF.

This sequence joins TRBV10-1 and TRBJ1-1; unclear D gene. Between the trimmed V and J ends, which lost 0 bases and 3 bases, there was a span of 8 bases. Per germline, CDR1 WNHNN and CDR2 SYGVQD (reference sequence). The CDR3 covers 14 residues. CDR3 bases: TGCGCCAGCAGTGAGTCTTACGGGGACACTGAAGCTTTCTTT. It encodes CASSESYGDTEAFF.

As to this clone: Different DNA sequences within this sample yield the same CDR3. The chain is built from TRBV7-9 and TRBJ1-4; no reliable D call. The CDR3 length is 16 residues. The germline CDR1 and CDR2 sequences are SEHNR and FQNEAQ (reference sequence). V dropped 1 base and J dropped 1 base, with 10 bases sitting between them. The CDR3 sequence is CASSLGEGGTNEKLFF. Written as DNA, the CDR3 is TGTGCCAGCAGCTTAGGCGAGGGAGGAACTAATGAAAAACTGTTTTTT.

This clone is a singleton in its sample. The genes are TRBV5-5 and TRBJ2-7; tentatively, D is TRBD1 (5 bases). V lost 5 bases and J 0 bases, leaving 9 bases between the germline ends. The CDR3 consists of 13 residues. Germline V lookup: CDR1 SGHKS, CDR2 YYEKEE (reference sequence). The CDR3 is CASRLTDSYEQYF. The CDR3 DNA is TGTGCCAGCAGGTTGACAGACTCCTACGAGCAGTACTTC.

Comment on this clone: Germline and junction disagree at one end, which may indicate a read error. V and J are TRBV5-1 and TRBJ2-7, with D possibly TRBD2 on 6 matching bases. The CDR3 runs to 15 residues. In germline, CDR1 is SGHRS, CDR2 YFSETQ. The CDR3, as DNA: TGCGCCAGCAGCGGGCGGGGAGAGGGCTCCCACGAGCAGTACTTC. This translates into CASSGRGEGSHEQYF.

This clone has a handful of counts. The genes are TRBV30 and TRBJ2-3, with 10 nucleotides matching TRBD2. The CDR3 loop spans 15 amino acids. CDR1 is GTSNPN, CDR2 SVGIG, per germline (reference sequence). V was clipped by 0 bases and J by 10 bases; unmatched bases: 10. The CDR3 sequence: CAWSVTASGGGAQYF. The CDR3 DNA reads TGTGCCTGGAGTGTAACGGCTAGCGGGGGAGGTGCGCAGTATTTT.

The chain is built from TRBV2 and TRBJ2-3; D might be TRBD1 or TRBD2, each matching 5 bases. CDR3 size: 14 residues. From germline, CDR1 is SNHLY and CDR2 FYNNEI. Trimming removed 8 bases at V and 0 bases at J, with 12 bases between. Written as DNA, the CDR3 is TGTGCCAGCCCCCTGGGGGACAGCACAGATACGCAGTATTTT. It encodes CASPLGDSTDTQYF.

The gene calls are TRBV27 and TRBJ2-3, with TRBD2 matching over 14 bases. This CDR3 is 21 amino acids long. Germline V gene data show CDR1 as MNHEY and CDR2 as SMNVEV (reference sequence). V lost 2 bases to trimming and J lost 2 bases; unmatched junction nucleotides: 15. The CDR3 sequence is CASSLSPGLAGAFTPTDTQYF. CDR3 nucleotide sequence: TGTGCCAGCAGTTTAAGTCCGGGACTAGCGGGGGCCTTCACCCCCACAGATACGCAGTATTTT.